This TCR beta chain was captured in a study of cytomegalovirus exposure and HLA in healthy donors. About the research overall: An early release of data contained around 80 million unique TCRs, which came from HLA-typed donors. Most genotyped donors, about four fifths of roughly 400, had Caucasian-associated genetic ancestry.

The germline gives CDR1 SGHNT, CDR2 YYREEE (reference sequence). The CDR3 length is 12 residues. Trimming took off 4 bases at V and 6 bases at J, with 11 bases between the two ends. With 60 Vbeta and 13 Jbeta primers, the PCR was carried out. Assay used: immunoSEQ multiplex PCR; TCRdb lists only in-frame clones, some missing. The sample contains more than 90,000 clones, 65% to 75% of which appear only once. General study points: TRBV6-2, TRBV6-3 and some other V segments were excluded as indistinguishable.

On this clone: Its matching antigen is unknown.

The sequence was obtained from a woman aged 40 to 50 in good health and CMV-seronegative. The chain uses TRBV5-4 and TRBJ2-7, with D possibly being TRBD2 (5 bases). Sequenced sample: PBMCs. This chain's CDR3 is CASSLGLGEQYF. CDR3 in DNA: TGTGCCAGCAGCCTTGGACTCGGCGAGCAGTACTTC.